Sequencing of this T cell receptor (beta chain) was carried out in a study of memory CD4+ T cells and cytomegalovirus serostatus (dated by TCRdb to between 2017 and 2020). With regard to the full study: A total of roughly 35 healthy Belgian adults, of whom 9 were CMV seropositive and approximately 24 were CMV seronegative, were included in the cohort. CD4+ memory TCRbeta repertoires of a Belgian cohort with known cytomegalovirus serostatus were sequenced in order to replicate a published TCR-based CMV serostatus classifier. Beyond this particular receptor, the publication reports: For predicting CMV serostatus, the median bootstrapped AUC was 0.95 using the original framework and 0.91 using a US-trained random forest. The results were interpreted as suggesting that the CMV-associated TCR signature is largely present in the CD4+ memory repertoire. On the Belgian cohort, the classifier built on the original framework reached a median bootstrapped AUC of roughly 0.96, with a 95% CI of 0.76-1.00. Only CD4+CD45RO+ memory cells were sequenced, in contrast to the original study, which included naive and memory CD4+ and CD8+ populations. Of fewer than 200 previously reported CMV-associated TCRbeta sequences, approximately 70 appeared in the CD4+ memory repertoires, each in one to five individuals.

The Quick-DNA Microprep Kit was used to extract genomic DNA from the sorted cells. Amplification of TCRbeta DNA was done with the immunoSEQ hsTCRbeta kit, following the protocol from the manufacturer. An Illumina MiSeq instrument was used to sequence the TCRbeta libraries. On the authors' methods: After out-of-frame sequences were removed, 2,204,828 distinct TCRbeta sequences remained, averaging around 67,000 per individual. Each individual was scored using the number of 164 previously reported CMV-associated TCRbeta sequences that the individual carried and the total number of productive distinct TCRbeta sequences. A beta-binomial model was reimplemented in Python, and scikit-learn random forests with default parameters were trained on US cohort data. Classifier performance on the Belgian cohort was summarized as median AUC with percentile confidence intervals over 10,000 bootstrap iterations. TCRdb carries this immuneACCESS record with in-frame sequences only. Its versions omit some clonotypes, under half of them owing to an unresolved V gene in the studies checked, with the rest unexplained. That table supplies the V and J calls and clone size; D and trimming were determined from the DNA. Counted in this sample were about 61,000 clones; 82% of them appeared once. The top ten hold more than 0.8% of the sample.

A distance of 19 bases separates the germline ends of V and J, which lose 9 bases and 4 bases respectively. The CDR3 numbers 14 residues from cysteine through phenylalanine. Only the CDR3 region is kept as DNA, spanning 42 bases read in frame from base 1. CDR1 and CDR2, per the germline V gene (reference sequence), are SGHNT and YYREEE. To note about this clone: This receptor's antigen is unknown. Per-base qualities were not stored, and no clone one base away is much larger.

Single viable CD3+CD4+CD8-CD45RO+ cells were sorted as memory CD4+ T cells on a FACSAria II. CMV serostatus was determined with a Roche Elecsys assay detecting serum IgG against CMV pp150, pp28, p38 and p52. After thawing, total CD4+ T cells were enriched by positive selection with CD4 magnetic microbeads. The samples came from a separate study whose specific focus was interrogating the CD4+ T cell memory repertoire. Peripheral blood mononuclear cells were isolated and cryopreserved according to standard operating procedures, and serum was kept at -80 degrees C. The staining used CD3-PerCP (BW264/56), CD4-APC (RPA-T4), CD45RO-PE (UCHT1) and CD8-Pacific Orange (3B5) antibodies, and Sytox blue was used to exclude non-viable cells.

The chain links TRBV5-4 with TRBJ1-2; the D segment cannot be called with confidence. The sample taken for sequencing was memory CD4+ T cells from blood. The source is an adult in good health and CMV-seronegative. The nucleotide sequence is TGTGCCACGAACCACAACTCGGACTCCTATGGCTACACCTTC. It is translated as CATNHNSDSYGYTF.